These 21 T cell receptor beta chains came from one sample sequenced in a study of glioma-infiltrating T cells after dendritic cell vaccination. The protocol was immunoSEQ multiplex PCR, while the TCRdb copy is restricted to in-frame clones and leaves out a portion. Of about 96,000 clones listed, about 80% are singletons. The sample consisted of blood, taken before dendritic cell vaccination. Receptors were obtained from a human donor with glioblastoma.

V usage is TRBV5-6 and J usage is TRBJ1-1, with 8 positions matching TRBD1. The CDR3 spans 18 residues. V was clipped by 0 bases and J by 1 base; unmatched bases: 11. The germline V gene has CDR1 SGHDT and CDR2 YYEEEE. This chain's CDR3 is CASSLVRGRGQGNTEAFF. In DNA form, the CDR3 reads TGTGCCAGCAGCTTGGTCCGAGGCAGGGGGCAAGGGAACACTGAAGCTTTCTTT.

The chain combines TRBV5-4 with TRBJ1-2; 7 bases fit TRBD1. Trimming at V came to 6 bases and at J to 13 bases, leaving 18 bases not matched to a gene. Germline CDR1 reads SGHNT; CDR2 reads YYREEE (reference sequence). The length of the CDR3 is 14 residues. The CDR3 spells CASTLRQGAPPPTF. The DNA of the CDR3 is TGTGCCAGCACCCTGCGACAGGGAGCGCCTCCCCCCACCTTC.

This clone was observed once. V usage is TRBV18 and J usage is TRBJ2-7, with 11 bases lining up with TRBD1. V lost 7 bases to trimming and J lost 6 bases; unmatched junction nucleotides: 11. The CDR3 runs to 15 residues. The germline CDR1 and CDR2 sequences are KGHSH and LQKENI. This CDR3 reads CASFTPGQGGLEQYF. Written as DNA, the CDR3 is TGTGCCAGCTTTACTCCGGGACAGGGGGGCCTCGAGCAGTACTTC. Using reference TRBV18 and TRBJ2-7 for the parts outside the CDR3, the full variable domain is NAGVMQNPRHLVRRRGQEARLRCSPMKGHSHVYWYRQLPEEGLKFMVYLQKENIIDESGMPKERFSAEFPKEGPSILRIQQVVRGDSAAYFCASFTPGQGGLEQYFGPGTRLTVT.

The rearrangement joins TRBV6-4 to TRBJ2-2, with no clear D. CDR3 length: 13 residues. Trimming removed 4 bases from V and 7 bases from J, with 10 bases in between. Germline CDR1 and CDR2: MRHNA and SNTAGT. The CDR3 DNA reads TGTGCCAGCAGTGTCCAGATTGACGGGGAGCTGTTTTTT. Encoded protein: CASSVQIDGELFF.

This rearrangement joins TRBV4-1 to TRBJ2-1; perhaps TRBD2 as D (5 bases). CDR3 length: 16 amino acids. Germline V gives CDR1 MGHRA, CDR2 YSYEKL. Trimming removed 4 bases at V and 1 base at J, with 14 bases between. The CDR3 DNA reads TGCGCCAGCAGCCGCACGGTAACGGGGTCCTACAATGAGCAGTTCTTC. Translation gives CASSRTVTGSYNEQFF.

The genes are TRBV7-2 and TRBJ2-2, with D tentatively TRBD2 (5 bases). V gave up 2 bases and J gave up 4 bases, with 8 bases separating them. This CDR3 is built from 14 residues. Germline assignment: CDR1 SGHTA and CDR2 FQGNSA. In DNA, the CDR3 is TGTGCCAGCAGCTTACCGGGGTTCACCGGGGAGCTGTTTTTT. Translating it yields CASSLPGFTGELFF.

The CDR3 reads CAISKGTSSTDTQYF. In DNA form, the CDR3 reads TGTGCCATCAGTAAGGGGACTAGCTCCACAGATACGCAGTATTTT. The chain joins TRBV10-3 to TRBJ2-3, with 9 bases lining up with TRBD2. The V gene end was trimmed by 5 bases and the J gene end by 2 bases; junction bases not matched to a gene: 5. The CDR3 spans 15 residues. Germline CDR1 is ENHRY and CDR2 is SYGVKD.

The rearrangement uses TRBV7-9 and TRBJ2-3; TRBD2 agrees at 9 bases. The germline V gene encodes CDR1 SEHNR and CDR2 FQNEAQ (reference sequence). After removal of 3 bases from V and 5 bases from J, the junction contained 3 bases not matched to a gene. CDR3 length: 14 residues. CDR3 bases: TGTGCCAGCAGCTTCGGACTAGCGCTAGATACGCAGTATTTT. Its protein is CASSFGLALDTQYF.

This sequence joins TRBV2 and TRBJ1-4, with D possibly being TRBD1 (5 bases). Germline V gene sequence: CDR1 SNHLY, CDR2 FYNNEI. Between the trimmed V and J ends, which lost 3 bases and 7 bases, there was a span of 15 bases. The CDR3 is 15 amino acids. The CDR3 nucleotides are TGTGCCAGCAGTGATGCAAGGGGCGCCGGTGAAAAACTGTTTTTT. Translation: CASSDARGAGEKLFF. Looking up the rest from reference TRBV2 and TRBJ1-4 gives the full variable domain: EPEVTQTPSHQVTQMGQEVILRCVPISNHLYFYWYRQILGQKVEFLVSFYNNEISEKSEIFDDQFSVERPDGSNFTLKIRSTKLEDSAMYFCASSDARGAGEKLFFGSGTQLSVL.

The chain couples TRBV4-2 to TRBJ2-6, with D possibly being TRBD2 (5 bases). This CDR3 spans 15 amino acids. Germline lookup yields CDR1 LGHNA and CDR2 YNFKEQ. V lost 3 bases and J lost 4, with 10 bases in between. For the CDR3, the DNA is TGTGCCAGCAGCCAGGAGGCGCACGGGGCCAACGTCCTGACTTTC. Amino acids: CASSQEAHGANVLTF.

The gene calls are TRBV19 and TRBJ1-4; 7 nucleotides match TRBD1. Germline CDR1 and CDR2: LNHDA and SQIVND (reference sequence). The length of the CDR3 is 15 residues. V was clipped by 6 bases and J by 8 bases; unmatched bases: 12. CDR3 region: CASSLGTAHGEKLFF. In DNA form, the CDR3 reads TGTGCCAGTAGCCTCGGGACAGCTCACGGGGAAAAACTGTTTTTT.

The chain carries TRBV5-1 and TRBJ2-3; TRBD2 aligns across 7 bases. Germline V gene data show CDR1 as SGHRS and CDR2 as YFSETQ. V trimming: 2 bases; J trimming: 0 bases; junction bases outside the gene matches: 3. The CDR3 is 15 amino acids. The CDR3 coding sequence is TGCGCCAGCAGCTTCACTAGCGTGAGCACAGATACGCAGTATTTT. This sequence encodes CASSFTSVSTDTQYF.

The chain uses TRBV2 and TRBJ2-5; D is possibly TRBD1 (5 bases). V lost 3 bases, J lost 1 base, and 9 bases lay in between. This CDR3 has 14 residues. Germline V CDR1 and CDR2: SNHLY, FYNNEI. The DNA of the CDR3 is TGTGCCAGCAGTGAGCTGACAGTCCAAGAGACCCAGTACTTC. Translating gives CASSELTVQETQYF. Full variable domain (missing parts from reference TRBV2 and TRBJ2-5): EPEVTQTPSHQVTQMGQEVILRCVPISNHLYFYWYRQILGQKVEFLVSFYNNEISEKSEIFDDQFSVERPDGSNFTLKIRSTKLEDSAMYFCASSELTVQETQYFGPGTRLLVL.

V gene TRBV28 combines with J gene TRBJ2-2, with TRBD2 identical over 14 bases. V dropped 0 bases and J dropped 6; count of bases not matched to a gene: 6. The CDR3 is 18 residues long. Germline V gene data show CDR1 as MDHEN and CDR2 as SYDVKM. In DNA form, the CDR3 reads TGTGCCAGCAGTTTATGGGGACTAGCGGGAGCTGTTGCCGGGGAGCTGTTTTTT. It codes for CASSLWGLAGAVAGELFF.

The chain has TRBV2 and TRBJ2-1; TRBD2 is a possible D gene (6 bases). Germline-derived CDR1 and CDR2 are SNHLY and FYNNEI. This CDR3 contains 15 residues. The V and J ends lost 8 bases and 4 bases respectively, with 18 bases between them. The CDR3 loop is CASLPGLPPYNEQFF. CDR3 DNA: TGTGCCAGCTTGCCGGGACTTCCCCCTTACAATGAGCAGTTCTTC.

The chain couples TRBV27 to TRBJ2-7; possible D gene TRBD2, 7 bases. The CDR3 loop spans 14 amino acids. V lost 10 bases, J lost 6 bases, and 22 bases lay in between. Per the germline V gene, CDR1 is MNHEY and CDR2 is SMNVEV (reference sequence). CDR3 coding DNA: TGTGCCATATCACCCCGGGGGGCGCAAGGCGAGCAGTACTTC. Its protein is CAISPRGAQGEQYF.

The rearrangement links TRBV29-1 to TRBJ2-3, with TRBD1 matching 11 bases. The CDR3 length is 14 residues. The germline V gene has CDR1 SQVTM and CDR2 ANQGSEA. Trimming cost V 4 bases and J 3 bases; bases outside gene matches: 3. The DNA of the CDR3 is TGCAGCGTTGGGGGACAGGGGGTGACAGATACGCAGTATTTT. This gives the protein CSVGGQGVTDTQYF.

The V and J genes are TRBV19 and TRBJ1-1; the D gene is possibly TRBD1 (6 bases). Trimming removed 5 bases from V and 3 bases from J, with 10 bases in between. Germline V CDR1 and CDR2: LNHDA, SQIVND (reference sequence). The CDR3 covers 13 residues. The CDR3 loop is CASSHRVDTEAFF. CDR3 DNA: TGTGCCAGTAGTCACAGGGTCGACACTGAAGCTTTCTTT.

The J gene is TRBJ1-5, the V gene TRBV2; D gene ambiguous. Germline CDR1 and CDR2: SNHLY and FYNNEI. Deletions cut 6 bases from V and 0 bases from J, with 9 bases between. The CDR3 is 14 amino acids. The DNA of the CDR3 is TGTGCCAGCAGGCGGTCAGATAGCAATCAGCCCCAGCATTTT. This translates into CASRRSDSNQPQHF.

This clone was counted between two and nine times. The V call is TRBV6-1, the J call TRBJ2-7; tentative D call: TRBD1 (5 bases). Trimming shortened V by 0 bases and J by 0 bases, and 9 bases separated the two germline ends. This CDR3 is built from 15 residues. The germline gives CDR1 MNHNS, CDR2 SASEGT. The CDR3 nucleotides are TGTGCCAGCAGTGAAGCGACAGCCTCCTCCTACGAGCAGTACTTC. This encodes CASSEATASSYEQYF.

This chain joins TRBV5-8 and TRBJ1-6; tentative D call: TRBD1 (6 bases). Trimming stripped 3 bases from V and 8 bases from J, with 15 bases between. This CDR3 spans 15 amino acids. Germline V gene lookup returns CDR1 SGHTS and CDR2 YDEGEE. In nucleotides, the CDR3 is TGTGCCAGCAGCTCAGTCAGGGGAAGCCATTCACCCCTCCACTTT. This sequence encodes CASSSVRGSHSPLHF.